This is a list of T cell receptor beta chains from one sample in a study of blood T cell repertoires in COVID-19. The table came from immunoSEQ multiplex PCR; TCRdb's copy has only in-frame clones and leaves some out. The data show fewer than 350,000 clones, 85% seen once. The sequenced sample was PBMCs or T cells enriched from blood (not recorded which). All receptors come from a woman between 50 and 59 years old who had recovered from COVID-19. Each CDR3 is given with its conserved first and last residue. Each record gives: V gene, clone size, J gene, D gene, CDR3 protein, CDR3 DNA. A D gene is named only where the DNA matches it firmly. Clone sizes are given selectively: once, few, many, or a class where the clone is expanded.

V: TRBV28; size: .; J: TRBJ2-5; D: TRBD1; CDR3: CASTVGTGSQETQYF; DNA: TGTGCCAGCACCGTGGGGACAGGGAGTCAAGAGACCCAGTACTTC
V: TRBV2; size: .; J: TRBJ2-3; D: TRBD1; CDR3: CASSEDRGPWGPDTQYF; DNA: TGTGCCAGCAGTGAAGACAGGGGGCCCTGGGGCCCAGATACGCAGTATTTT
V: TRBV7-6; size: .; J: TRBJ1-6; D: .; CDR3: CASSLPGRSLHF; DNA: TGTGCCAGCAGCTTGCCGGGAAGGTCCCTCCACTTT
V: TRBV24-1; size: .; J: TRBJ1-4; D: TRBD1; CDR3: CATSDAGQGGEKLFF; DNA: TGTGCCACCAGTGATGCGGGACAGGGGGGAGAAAAACTGTTTTTT
V: TRBV6-4; size: once; J: TRBJ1-2; D: TRBD1; CDR3: CASSDRDREPMPTF; DNA: TGTGCCAGCAGTGACCGGGACAGGGAGCCTATGCCCACCTTC
V: TRBV11-2; size: .; J: TRBJ1-6; D: TRBD1; CDR3: CASSNRDRDLTLHF; DNA: TGTGCCAGCAGCAACCGGGACAGGGATTTGACCCTCCACTTT
V: TRBV7-2; size: .; J: TRBJ2-2; D: .; CDR3: CASSQSPGNGELFF; DNA: TGTGCCAGCAGCCAGTCCCCAGGAAACGGGGAGCTGTTTTTT
V: TRBV28; size: .; J: TRBJ1-1; D: .; CDR3: CASSYFQAEAFF; DNA: TGTGCCAGCAGTTATTTCCAGGCTGAAGCTTTCTTT
V: TRBV2; size: few; J: TRBJ2-7; D: .; CDR3: CASSEEEYEQYF; DNA: TGTGCCAGCAGTGAAGAGGAGTACGAGCAGTACTTC
V: TRBV30; size: .; J: TRBJ1-5; D: TRBD1; CDR3: CAWSKDRGLGQPQHF; DNA: TGTGCCTGGTCAAAGGACAGGGGATTAGGTCAGCCCCAGCATTTT
V: TRBV2; size: .; J: TRBJ2-7; D: TRBD1; CDR3: CAGGQGDYEQYF; DNA: TGTGCCGGAGGACAGGGGGACTACGAGCAGTACTTC
V: TRBV10-3; size: few; J: TRBJ1-5; D: .; CDR3: CAISEGQLSNQPQHF; DNA: TGTGCCATCAGTGAGGGGCAGCTTAGCAATCAGCCCCAGCATTTT
V: TRBV29-1; size: few; J: TRBJ2-1; D: .; CDR3: CSVEDPQVSSYNEQFF; DNA: TGCAGCGTTGAAGACCCGCAGGTGAGCTCCTACAATGAGCAGTTCTTC
V: TRBV24-1; size: .; J: TRBJ1-6; D: .; CDR3: CATSEAGDSPLHF; DNA: TGTGCCACCAGTGAAGCAGGGGACTCACCCCTCCACTTT
V: TRBV4-1; size: .; J: TRBJ1-1; D: .; CDR3: CASSQARTWDTEAFF; DNA: TGCGCCAGCAGCCAAGCCCGGACTTGGGACACTGAAGCTTTCTTT
V: TRBV5-1; size: .; J: TRBJ1-5; D: TRBD1; CDR3: CASSPGDRGYGQPQHF; DNA: TGCGCCAGCAGCCCCGGCGACAGGGGATACGGTCAGCCCCAGCATTTT
V: TRBV7-9; size: .; J: TRBJ1-1; D: .; CDR3: CASSLGSATEAFF; DNA: TGTGCCAGCAGCCTCGGGTCTGCCACTGAAGCTTTCTTT
V: TRBV10-1; size: .; J: TRBJ2-5; D: .; CDR3: CASSEGGARETQYF; DNA: TGCGCCAGCAGTGAAGGGGGGGCCCGAGAGACCCAGTACTTC
V: TRBV30; size: .; J: TRBJ2-5; D: TRBD1; CDR3: CAWSSQFTGTGPQYF; DNA: TGTGCCTGGAGTTCTCAATTCACCGGGACAGGGCCCCAGTACTTC
V: TRBV29-1; size: .; J: TRBJ2-4; D: .; CDR3: CSVEEGGLAKNIQYF; DNA: TGCAGCGTTGAAGAGGGGGGTTTAGCCAAAAACATTCAGTACTTC
V: TRBV7-2; size: .; J: TRBJ2-2; D: TRBD2; CDR3: CASSSGLAGGWDGELFF; DNA: TGTGCCAGCAGCTCGGGACTAGCGGGAGGATGGGACGGGGAGCTGTTTTTT
V: TRBV6-5; size: .; J: TRBJ2-3; D: .; CDR3: CASSYDGKSTGTQYF; DNA: TGTGCCAGCAGTTACGACGGGAAATCCACGGGCACGCAGTATTTT
V: TRBV30; size: few; J: TRBJ2-3; D: .; CDR3: CAWSDDRDTQYF; DNA: TGTGCCTGGAGTGATGACAGGGATACGCAGTATTTT
V: TRBV10-1; size: .; J: TRBJ2-7; D: .; CDR3: CASSESVGSPMYEQYF; DNA: TGCGCCAGCAGTGAGTCCGTCGGGAGTCCTATGTACGAGCAGTACTTC
V: TRBV4-2; size: .; J: TRBJ2-1; D: TRBD2; CDR3: CASSQVGGARNEQFF; DNA: TGTGCCAGCAGCCAAGTCGGGGGGGCAAGAAATGAGCAGTTCTTC
V: TRBV6-5; size: .; J: TRBJ1-5; D: .; CDR3: CASSLGTDQPQHF; DNA: TGTGCCAGCAGTCTCGGTACCGATCAGCCCCAGCATTTT
V: TRBV7-2; size: once; J: TRBJ1-1; D: .; CDR3: CASSLARGTEAFF; DNA: TGTGCCAGCAGCTTGGCCAGGGGCACTGAAGCTTTCTTT
V: TRBV19; size: .; J: TRBJ2-7; D: TRBD1; CDR3: CATTDRAEQYF; DNA: TGTGCCACCACCGACAGGGCCGAGCAGTACTTC
V: TRBV7-9; size: .; J: TRBJ1-2; D: .; CDR3: CASSYVGGGYTF; DNA: TGTGCCAGCAGCTACGTTGGCGGAGGCTACACCTTC